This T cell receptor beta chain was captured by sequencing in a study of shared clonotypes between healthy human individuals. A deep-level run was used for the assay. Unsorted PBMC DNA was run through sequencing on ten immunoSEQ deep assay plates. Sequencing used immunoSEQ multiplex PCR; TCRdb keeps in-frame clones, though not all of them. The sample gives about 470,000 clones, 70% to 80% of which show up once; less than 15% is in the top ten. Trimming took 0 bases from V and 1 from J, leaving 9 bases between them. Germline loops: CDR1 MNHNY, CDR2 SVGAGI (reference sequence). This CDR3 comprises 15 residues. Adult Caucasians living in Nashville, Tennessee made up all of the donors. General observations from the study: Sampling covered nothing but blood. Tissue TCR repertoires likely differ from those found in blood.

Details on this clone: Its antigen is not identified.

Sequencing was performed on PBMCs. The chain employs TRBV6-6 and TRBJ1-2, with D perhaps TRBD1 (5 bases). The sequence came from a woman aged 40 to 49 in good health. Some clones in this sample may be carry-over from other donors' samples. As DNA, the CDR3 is TGTGCCAGCAGTTACTCGGACACCGGTAACTATGGCTACACCTTC. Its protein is CASSYSDTGNYGYTF.